This paragraph reports one TCR beta chain. Its antigen is not known. The source of the sample is a study of identical twins. Study findings and constraints: Low generation-probability sequences were in excess among twin-shared out-of-frame alpha sequences.

V was clipped by 7 bases and J by 5 bases, with 14 bases between them. Germline CDR1 reads MDHEN; CDR2 reads SYDVKM. This CDR3 has 13 residues. TCRdb reprocessed the 5' RACE reads via MiXCR and lists one record per CDR3 protein. The repertoire holds approximately 500,000 distinct CDR3 sequences, with roughly 15% as singletons. These records were also assigned to another study, of yellow fever vaccine responses in identical twins.

This TCR derives from a woman aged 18-35 years in good health. Material: CD4+ T cells sorted from blood. The chain carries TRBV28 and TRBJ1-1; the D gene is possibly TRBD1 (6 bases). The CDR3 coding sequence is TGTGCCAGCATTGAACAGGGTCGGACTGAAGCTTTCTTT. This translates into CASIEQGRTEAFF.